This T cell receptor (beta chain) was profiled in a study of T cell responses to AZD1222 COVID-19 vaccine. With regard to this clone: What it recognizes is unknown.

Findings of the study overall: Donors skewed white British and female; clonal diversity was possibly underestimated. Only a handful of AZD1222 recipients were seropositive at baseline.

Doses given second, at about 4 or about 12 weeks, were pooled. The data were produced by immunoSEQ multiplex PCR, yet TCRdb's version contains in-frame clones alone and is incomplete. This sample has 150,000 or so clones, with about 92% found just once. The CDR3 is made up of 16 amino acids. In germline, CDR1 is SGHVS, CDR2 FQNEAQ. V gave up 5 bases and J gave up 4 bases; unmatched junction bases: 11. J is TRBJ2-5 and V is TRBV7-8; TRBD2 matches 9 bases. The clonotype was recovered from an adult who received the AZD1222 COVID-19 vaccine. The specimen was peripheral blood, collected 28 days after the second AZD1222 dose. The CDR3 region is CASSARRAAGGETQYF. The CDR3 nucleotides read TGTGCCAGCAGCGCCCGCAGAGCAGCGGGAGGAGAGACCCAGTACTTC.